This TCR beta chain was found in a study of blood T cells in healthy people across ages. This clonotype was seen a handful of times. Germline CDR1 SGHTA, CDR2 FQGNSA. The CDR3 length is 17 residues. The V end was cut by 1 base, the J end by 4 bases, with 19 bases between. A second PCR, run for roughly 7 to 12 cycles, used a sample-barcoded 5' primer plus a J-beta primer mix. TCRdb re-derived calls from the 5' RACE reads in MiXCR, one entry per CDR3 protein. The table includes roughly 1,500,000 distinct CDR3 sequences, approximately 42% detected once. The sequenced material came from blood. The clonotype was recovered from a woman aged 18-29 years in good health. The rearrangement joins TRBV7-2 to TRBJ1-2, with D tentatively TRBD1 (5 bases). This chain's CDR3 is CASSLDGGGVSVYGYTF. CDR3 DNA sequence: TGTGCCAGCAGCTTAGACGGCGGAGGGGTGTCGGTCTATGGCTACACCTTC.